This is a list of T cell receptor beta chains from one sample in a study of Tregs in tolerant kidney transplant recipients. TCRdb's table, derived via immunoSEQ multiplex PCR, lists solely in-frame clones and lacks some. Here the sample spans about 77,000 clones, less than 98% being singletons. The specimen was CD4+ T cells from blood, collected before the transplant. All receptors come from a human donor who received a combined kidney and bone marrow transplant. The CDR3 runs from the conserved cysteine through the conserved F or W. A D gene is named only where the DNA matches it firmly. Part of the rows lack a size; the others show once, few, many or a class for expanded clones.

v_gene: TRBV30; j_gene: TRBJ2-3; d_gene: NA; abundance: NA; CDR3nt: TGTGCCTGGAGTGGTCGGAGGATGGAAACGGATACGCAGTATTTT; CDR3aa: CAWSGRRMETDTQYF
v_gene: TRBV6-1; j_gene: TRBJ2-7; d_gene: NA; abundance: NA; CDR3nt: TGTGCCAGCAGTCAAGGAGGGCAGTACGACGAGCAGTACTTC; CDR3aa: CASSQGGQYDEQYF
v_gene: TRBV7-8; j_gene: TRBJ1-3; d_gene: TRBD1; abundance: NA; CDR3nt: TGTGCCAGCAGCTTAACAGGGGGCGCGGATGGAAACACCATATATTTT; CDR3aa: CASSLTGGADGNTIYF
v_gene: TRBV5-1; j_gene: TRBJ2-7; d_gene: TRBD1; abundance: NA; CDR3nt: TGCGCCAGCACTTGGCTAGGACAGGGCCACGGCGAGCAGTACTTC; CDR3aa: CASTWLGQGHGEQYF
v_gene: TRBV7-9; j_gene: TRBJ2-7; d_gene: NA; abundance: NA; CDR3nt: TGTGCCAGCAGCTTCGGGGTGGACGAGCAGTACTTC; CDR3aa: CASSFGVDEQYF
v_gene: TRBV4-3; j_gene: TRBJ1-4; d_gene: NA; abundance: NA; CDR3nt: TGCGCCAGCAGCCAAGAGTGGAGGGAAGAGGAAAAACTGTTTTTT; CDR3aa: CASSQEWREEEKLFF
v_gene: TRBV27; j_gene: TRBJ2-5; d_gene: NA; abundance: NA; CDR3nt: TGTGCCAGCAGGGGACACTATGACCAAGAGACCCAGTACTTC; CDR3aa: CASRGHYDQETQYF
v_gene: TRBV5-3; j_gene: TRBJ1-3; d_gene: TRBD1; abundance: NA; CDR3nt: TGTGCCAGAAGGCACAGGGGCCCCTCTGGAAACACCATATATTTT; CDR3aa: CARRHRGPSGNTIYF
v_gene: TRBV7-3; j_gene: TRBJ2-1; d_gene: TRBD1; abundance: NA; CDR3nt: TGTGCCAGCAGCTTAACGGACAGGGCTGATGAGCAGTTCTTC; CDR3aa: CASSLTDRADEQFF
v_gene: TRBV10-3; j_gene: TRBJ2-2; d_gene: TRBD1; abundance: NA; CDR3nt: TGTGCCAGTAAACAGGGGCAGACCGTCCCCGGGGAGCTGTTTTTT; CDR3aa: CASKQGQTVPGELFF
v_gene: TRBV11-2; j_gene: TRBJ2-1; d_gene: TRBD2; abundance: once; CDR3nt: TGTGCCAGCAGCCCGGTCGGGGGGGGAGAGATCAATGAGCAGTTCTTC; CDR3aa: CASSPVGGGEINEQFF
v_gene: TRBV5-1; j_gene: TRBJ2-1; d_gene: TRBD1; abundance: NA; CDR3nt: TGCGCCAGCAGCATCGGACAGGGGAGGAATGAGCAGTTCTTC; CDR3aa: CASSIGQGRNEQFF
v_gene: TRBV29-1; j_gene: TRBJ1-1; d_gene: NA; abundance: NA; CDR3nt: TGCAGCGTTGAAAGCCTGAACACTGAAGCTTTCTTT; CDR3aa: CSVESLNTEAFF
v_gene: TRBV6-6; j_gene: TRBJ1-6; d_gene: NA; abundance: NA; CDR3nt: TGTGCCAGCAGGATCGTGGGGGGAGGTAATTCACCCCTCCACTTT; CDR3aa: CASRIVGGGNSPLHF
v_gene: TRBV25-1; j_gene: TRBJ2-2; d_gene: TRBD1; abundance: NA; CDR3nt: TGTGCCAGCAGGGACAGGGAGAACACCGGGGAGCTGTTTTTT; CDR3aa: CASRDRENTGELFF
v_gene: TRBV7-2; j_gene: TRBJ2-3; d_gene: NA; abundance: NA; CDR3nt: TGTGCCAGCACCAAATCGACAGGTGGAACAGATACGCAGTATTTT; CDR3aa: CASTKSTGGTDTQYF
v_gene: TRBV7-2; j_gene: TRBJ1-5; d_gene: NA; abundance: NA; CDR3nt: TGTGCCAGCAGCTTAAACGGACTTATCAATCAGCCCCAGCATTTT; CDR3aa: CASSLNGLINQPQHF
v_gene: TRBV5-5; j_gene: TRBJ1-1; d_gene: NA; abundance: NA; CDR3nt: TGTGCCAGCAGCCAGTTCTCTAGCAGAGACACTGAAGCTTTCTTT; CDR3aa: CASSQFSSRDTEAFF
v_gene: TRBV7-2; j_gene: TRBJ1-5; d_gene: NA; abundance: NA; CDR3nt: TGTGCCAGCAGCTTAGAAGGTTACTCAGGTAGCAATCAGCCCCAGCATTTT; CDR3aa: CASSLEGYSGSNQPQHF
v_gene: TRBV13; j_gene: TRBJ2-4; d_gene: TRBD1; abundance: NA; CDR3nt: TGTGCCAGCAGCTTCGGGACAGGGAGAGCAGGAGCTACCATTCAGTACTTC; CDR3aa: CASSFGTGRAGATIQYF
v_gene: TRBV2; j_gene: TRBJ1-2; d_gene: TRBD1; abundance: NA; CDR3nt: TGTGCCAGCAGTAGACAGGGTTCGGACTATGGCTACACCTTC; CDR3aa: CASSRQGSDYGYTF
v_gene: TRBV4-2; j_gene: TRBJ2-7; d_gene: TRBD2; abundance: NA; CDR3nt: TGTGCCAGCAGCCTAGCTCCGGGGCTAGCGGGAGTTAAAACCTACGAGCAGTACTTC; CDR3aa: CASSLAPGLAGVKTYEQYF
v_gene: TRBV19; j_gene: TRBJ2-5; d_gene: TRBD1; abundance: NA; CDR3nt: TGTGCCAGTAGTATAAGTCAGTCACAGGGGGAGACCCAGTACTTC; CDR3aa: CASSISQSQGETQYF
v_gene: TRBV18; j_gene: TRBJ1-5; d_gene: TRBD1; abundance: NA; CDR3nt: TGTGCCAGCTCACCAGGGACAGGAGACAATCAGCCCCAGCATTTT; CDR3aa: CASSPGTGDNQPQHF
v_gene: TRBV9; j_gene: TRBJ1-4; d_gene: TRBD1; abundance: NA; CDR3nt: TGTGCCAGCAGCCCCGACAGGGGAAGGGAAAAACTGTTTTTT; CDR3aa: CASSPDRGREKLFF
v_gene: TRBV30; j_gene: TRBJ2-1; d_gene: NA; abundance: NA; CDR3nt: TGTGCCTGGAGTCCGGCTAGCGCGGCGTACAATGAGCAGTTCTTC; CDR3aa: CAWSPASAAYNEQFF
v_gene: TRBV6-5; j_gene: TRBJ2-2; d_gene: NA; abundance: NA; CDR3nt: TGTGCCAGCAGTTACGCGAAAACCGGGGAGCTGTTTTTT; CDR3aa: CASSYAKTGELFF
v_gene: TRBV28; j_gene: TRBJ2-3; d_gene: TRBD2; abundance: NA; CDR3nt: TGTGCCAGCAGTCCATTACGGACTAGCGTACCTTCCGATACGCAGTATTTT; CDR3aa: CASSPLRTSVPSDTQYF
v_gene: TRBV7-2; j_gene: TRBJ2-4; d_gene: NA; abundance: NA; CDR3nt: TGTGCCAGCAGCTTAGACCAGTCTATTCAGTACTTC; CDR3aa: CASSLDQSIQYF
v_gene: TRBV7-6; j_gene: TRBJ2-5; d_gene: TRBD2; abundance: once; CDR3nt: TGTGCCGGGGGAGCGGGGAACCAAGAGACCCAGTACTTC; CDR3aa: CAGGAGNQETQYF
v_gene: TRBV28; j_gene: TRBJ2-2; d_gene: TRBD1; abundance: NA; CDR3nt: TGTGCCAGCAGACTGGACAGGCTAAACACCGGGGAGCTGTTTTTT; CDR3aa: CASRLDRLNTGELFF
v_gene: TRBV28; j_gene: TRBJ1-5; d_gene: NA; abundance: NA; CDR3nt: TGTGCCAGCAGTTTGACTGGTCAGCCCCAGCATTTT; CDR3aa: CASSLTGQPQHF
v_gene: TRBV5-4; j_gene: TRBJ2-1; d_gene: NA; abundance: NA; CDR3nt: TGTGCCAGCAGTCCCGGGACTTTCAATGAGCAGTTCTTC; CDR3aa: CASSPGTFNEQFF
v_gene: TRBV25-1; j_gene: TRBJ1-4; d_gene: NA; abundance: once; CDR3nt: TGTGCCAGCAAGACAGGCCCTAATGAAAAACTGTTTTTT; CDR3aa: CASKTGPNEKLFF
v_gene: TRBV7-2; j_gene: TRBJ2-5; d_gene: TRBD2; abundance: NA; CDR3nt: TGTGCCAGCAGCAAACCGGGACTAGCGGACAAGAGAACCCAGTACTTC; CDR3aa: CASSKPGLADKRTQYF
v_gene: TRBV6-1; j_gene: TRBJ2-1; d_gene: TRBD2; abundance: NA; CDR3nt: TGTGCCAGCACCTATAGCGGGGACTCCTACAATGAGCAGTTCTTC; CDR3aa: CASTYSGDSYNEQFF
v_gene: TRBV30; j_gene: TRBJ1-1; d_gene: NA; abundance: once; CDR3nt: TGTGCCTGGCACAAATGGGGGGGCACTGAAGCTTTCTTT; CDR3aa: CAWHKWGGTEAFF
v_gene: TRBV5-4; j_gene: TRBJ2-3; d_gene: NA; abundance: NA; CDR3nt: TGTGCCAGCAGCTTGGCGCAGGGGTCAGATACGCAGTATTTT; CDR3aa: CASSLAQGSDTQYF
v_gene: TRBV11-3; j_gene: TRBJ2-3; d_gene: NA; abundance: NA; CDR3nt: TGTGCCAGCAGCTTATCCCTAGCCGTCTCAGATACGCAGTATTTT; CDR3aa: CASSLSLAVSDTQYF
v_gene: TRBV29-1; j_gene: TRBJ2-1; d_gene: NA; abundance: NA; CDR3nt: TGCAGCGCAAAAGCGGCCCCCTCCTACAATGAGCAGTTCTTC; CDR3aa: CSAKAAPSYNEQFF
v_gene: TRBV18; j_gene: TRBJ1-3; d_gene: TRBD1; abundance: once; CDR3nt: TGTGCCAGCTCACCCCTCCCGGGGACAGGGGGATTCGGAAACACCATATATTTT; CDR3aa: CASSPLPGTGGFGNTIYF
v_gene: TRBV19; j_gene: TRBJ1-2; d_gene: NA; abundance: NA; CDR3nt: TGTGCCAGCATCACCACGGGAGGGGACGGCTACACCTTC; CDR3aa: CASITTGGDGYTF
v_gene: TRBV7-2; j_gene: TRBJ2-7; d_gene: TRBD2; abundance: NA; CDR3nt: TGTGCCAGCAGCTTCTCGACTAGCGGATACGAGCAGTACTTC; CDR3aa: CASSFSTSGYEQYF
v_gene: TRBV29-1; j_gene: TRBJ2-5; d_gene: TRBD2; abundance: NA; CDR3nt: TGCAGCGTTTCAATAGCGGGAGTCCAAGAGACCCAGTACTTC; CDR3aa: CSVSIAGVQETQYF
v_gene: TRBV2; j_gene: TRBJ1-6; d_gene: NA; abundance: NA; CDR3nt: TGTGCCAGCAGCGGACAACATAATTCACCCCTCCACTTT; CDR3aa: CASSGQHNSPLHF